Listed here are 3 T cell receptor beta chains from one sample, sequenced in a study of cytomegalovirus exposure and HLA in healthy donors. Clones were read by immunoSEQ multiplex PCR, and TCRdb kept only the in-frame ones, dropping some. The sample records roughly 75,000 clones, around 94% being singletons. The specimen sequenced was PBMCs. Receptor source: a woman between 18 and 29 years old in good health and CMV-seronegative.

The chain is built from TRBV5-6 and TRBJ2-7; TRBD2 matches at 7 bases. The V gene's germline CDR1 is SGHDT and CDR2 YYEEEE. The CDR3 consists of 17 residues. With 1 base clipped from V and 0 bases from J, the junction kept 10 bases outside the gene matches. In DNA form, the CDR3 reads TGTGCCAGCAGCTTGTTCAAAGCGGGATACCGCTCCTACGAGCAGTACTTC. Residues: CASSLFKAGYRSYEQYF.

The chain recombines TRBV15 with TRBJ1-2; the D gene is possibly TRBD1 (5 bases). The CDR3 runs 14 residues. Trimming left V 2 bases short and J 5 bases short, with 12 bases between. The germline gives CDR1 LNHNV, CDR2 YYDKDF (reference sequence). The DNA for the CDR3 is TGTGCCACCAGCAGATTAGGAGGGGCTTATGGCTACACCTTC. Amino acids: CATSRLGGAYGYTF.

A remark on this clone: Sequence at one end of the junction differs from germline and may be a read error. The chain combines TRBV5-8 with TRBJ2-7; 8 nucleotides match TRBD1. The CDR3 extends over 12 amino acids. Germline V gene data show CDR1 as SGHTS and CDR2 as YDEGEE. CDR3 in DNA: TGTGCCAGCAGATCCTCAGGGGGCTCCTGTCACTTC. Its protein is CASRSSGGSCHF.